Listed below are T cell receptor beta chains from one sample, sequenced in a study of identical twins. Using its own MiXCR run on the 5' RACE reads, TCRdb lists one record per CDR3 protein. The table has a few hundred thousand distinct CDR3 sequences, over 9.5% seen once. The specimen sequenced was memory T cells sorted from blood. The receptors were gathered from a man aged 50-59 years in good health. Both conserved end residues are part of each CDR3. The D gene is left open where the match is weak. For some rows the clone size is stated as once, few or many, or as a class when expanded; others skip it.

TRBV5-4	.	TRBJ2-3	.	TGTGCCAGCAGCGTGGGACTCGACATAGGTACAGATACGCAGTATTTT	CASSVGLDIGTDTQYF
TRBV5-1	few	TRBJ1-2	.	TGCGCCAGCAGCATAGCGGGAGAGGGTGGCTACACCTTC	CASSIAGEGGYTF
TRBV3-1	many	TRBJ2-2	TRBD1	TGTGCCAGCAGCCAAGTCCTGGACAGGTTGAGCGGGGAGCTGTTTTTT	CASSQVLDRLSGELFF
TRBV10-3	many	TRBJ2-2	TRBD1	TGTGCCATCAGCCCAGGGGGAACCGGGGAGCTGTTTTTT	CAISPGGTGELFF
TRBV20-1	few	TRBJ2-7	TRBD2	TGCAGTGCTAGAGCCTGGGGGGGACTAGCGGGGTATGAGCAGTACTTC	CSARAWGGLAGYEQYF
TRBV5-4	.	TRBJ2-3	TRBD2	TGTGCCAGCAGCCTCCCGACTAGCGGGGGAACAGATACGCAGTATTTT	CASSLPTSGGTDTQYF
TRBV11-2	many	TRBJ2-7	.	TGTGCCAGCAGCTTAGACGGTCTACGGCGGGTGACCTACGAGCAGTACTTC	CASSLDGLRRVTYEQYF
TRBV6-5	many	TRBJ2-5	.	TGTGCCAGCAGTTCAAACCAAGAGACCCAGTACTTC	CASSSNQETQYF
TRBV4-2	many	TRBJ2-3	.	TGTGCCAGCAGCCAAGAAGTAGGCACAGATACGCAGTATTTT	CASSQEVGTDTQYF
TRBV4-1	.	TRBJ2-2	.	TGCGCCAGCAGCCAACAGGGTAACGCGAACACCGGGGAGCTGTTTTTT	CASSQQGNANTGELFF
TRBV29-1	.	TRBJ2-5	.	TGCAGCGCGGCCCAGGGGCGGGAGACCCAGTACTTC	CSAAQGRETQYF
TRBV28	many	TRBJ2-7	TRBD1	TGTGCCAGCAGTACAATCTGGGACAGGGTTTACGAGCAGTACTTC	CASSTIWDRVYEQYF
TRBV28	few	TRBJ1-6	TRBD1	TGTGCCAGCAGTTTCGGGCTCCTTCAGGGACAGGGGTATAATTCACCCCTCCACTTT	CASSFGLLQGQGYNSPLHF
TRBV5-1	few	TRBJ2-1	TRBD2	TGCGCCAGCAGCTTGGCAGGCAGCGGGGGGTTTTGGGATGAGCAGTTCTTC	CASSLAGSGGFWDEQFF
TRBV2	few	TRBJ2-5	.	TGTGCCAGCAGTGTGCGGAAAGAGACCCAGTACTTC	CASSVRKETQYF
TRBV7-9	many	TRBJ1-2	TRBD1	TGTGCCAGCAGCGCAGGGGGGAACTATGGCTACACCTTC	CASSAGGNYGYTF
TRBV11-2	medium-sized	TRBJ1-1	.	TGTGCCAGCAGCTTAGAAGGGGTAGGCACTGAAGCTTTCTTT	CASSLEGVGTEAFF
TRBV4-2	.	TRBJ1-2	.	TGTGCCAGCAGCCGGGCGAGCGTCTATGGCTACACCTTC	CASSRASVYGYTF
TRBV2	few	TRBJ2-6	TRBD1	TGTGCCAGCAGTAACAGGGGAGGGGCCAACGTCCTGACTTTC	CASSNRGGANVLTF
TRBV5-6	many	TRBJ2-1	TRBD2	TGTGCCAGCAGCTTGCGGACTAGCCAACTATATGAGCAGTTCTTC	CASSLRTSQLYEQFF
TRBV4-3	many	TRBJ2-1	.	TGCGCCAGCAGCCAAGATTTTGGGACTGAAAATGAGCAGTTCTTC	CASSQDFGTENEQFF
TRBV9	many	TRBJ1-1	TRBD1	TGTGCCAGCAGCGGAACAGGGGGCGCGGGTGAAGCTTTCTTT	CASSGTGGAGEAFF
TRBV19	.	TRBJ2-2	TRBD1	TGTGCCAGTAGTATTAAGGCAGGGGGCGGCACCGGGGAGCTGTTTTTT	CASSIKAGGGTGELFF
TRBV11-2	many	TRBJ2-4	TRBD1	TGTGCCAGCAGCTTAGTACCCGGGACAGGGTTAGCCAAAAACATTCAGTACTTC	CASSLVPGTGLAKNIQYF
TRBV11-2	many	TRBJ1-2	.	TGTGCCAGCAGCCCCTCCCACGGGGCGGGCTATGGCTACACCTTC	CASSPSHGAGYGYTF
TRBV27	few	TRBJ2-7	TRBD2	TGTGCCAGCAGTTTATCTCGGACTAGCGGGAACAACGAGCAGTACTTC	CASSLSRTSGNNEQYF
TRBV12-3/TRBV12-4	many	TRBJ2-4	TRBD2	TGTGCCAGCAGTTCCTCCGCTAGCGGATCCAAAAACATTCAGTACTTC	CASSSSASGSKNIQYF
TRBV10-3	many	TRBJ2-3	TRBD1	TGTGCCATCAGTGAGTCGAGCGGACAGGCAGATACGCAGTATTTT	CAISESSGQADTQYF
TRBV29-1	many	TRBJ1-2	.	TGCAGCGTTGACACAGGCTCCTATGGCTACACCTTC	CSVDTGSYGYTF
TRBV6-2/TRBV6-3	.	TRBJ2-2	TRBD2	TGTGCCAGCACCCCCGGGACTAGCGGGACCGGGGAGCTGTTTTTT	CASTPGTSGTGELFF
TRBV3-1	.	TRBJ2-4	.	TGTGCCAGCAGCCAAGGGGCTAGGGGAGAAAACATTCAGTACTTC	CASSQGARGENIQYF
TRBV4-3	many	TRBJ1-1	TRBD1	TGCGCCAGCAGCCACGGGACAGGGGGAGATGCTGAAGCTTTCTTT	CASSHGTGGDAEAFF
TRBV29-1	few	TRBJ1-5	.	TGCAGCGTTGTTGTAGGGGACGGGCAGCCCCAGCATTTT	CSVVVGDGQPQHF
TRBV5-1	few	TRBJ1-2	.	TGCGCCAGCAGCTTTGAGGCTTATGGCTACACCTTC	CASSFEAYGYTF
TRBV24-1	.	TRBJ2-1	.	TGTGCCACCAGTGATTTGTCCGGAGCAAACAATGAGCAGTTCTTC	CATSDLSGANNEQFF
TRBV3-1	many	TRBJ2-7	.	TGTGCCAGCAGTAAAAGTCCGGGGTCCTACGAGCAGTACTTC	CASSKSPGSYEQYF
TRBV7-9	many	TRBJ2-1	.	TGTGCCAGCAGCTACCAACTTAGCGGCTCCTACAATGAGCAGTTCTTC	CASSYQLSGSYNEQFF
TRBV20-1	many	TRBJ2-7	TRBD1	TGCAGTGCCCAGGGACAGTTGACCTACGAGCAGTACTTC	CSAQGQLTYEQYF